This entry describes one T cell receptor beta chain. The J segment lost 4 bases and the V segment lost 4 bases, leaving 9 bases of the junction unmatched. This CDR3 has 16 residues. Per germline, CDR1 LNHDA and CDR2 SQIVND (reference sequence). These data originate in a study of blood T cell repertoires in COVID-19. In the original processing: Amplifying reference gene primers gave estimates of nucleated cell counts. Repertoires were generated with immunoSEQ multiplex PCR, while TCRdb's copy carries only in-frame clones and drops some. V and J calls and clone size follow that table, whereas D and trimming were derived from the DNA. The data hold around 250,000 clones, with approximately 88% observed a single time. The participants were between roughly 18 and 89 years old and came from fewer than 25 US areas. Participants had their cohort set by participant-reported clinical history.

Input material: PBMCs or T cells enriched from blood (not recorded which). The sequence was collected from a woman in her thirties or forties who had been exposed to COVID-19. The chain employs TRBV19 and TRBJ2-5; 10 bases map to TRBD1. CDR3 sequence reads: CASSRGQGKALETQYF. CDR3 DNA sequence: TGTGCCAGTAGTAGGGGACAGGGGAAGGCTTTAGAGACCCAGTACTTC.